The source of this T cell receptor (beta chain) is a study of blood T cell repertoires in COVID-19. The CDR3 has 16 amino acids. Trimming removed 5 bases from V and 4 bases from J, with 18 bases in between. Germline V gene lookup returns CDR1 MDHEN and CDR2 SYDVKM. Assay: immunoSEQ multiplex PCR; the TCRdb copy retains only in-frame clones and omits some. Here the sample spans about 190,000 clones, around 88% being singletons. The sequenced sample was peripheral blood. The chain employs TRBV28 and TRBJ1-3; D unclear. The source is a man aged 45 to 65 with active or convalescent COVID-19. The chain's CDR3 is CASSPHLRMRGNTIYF. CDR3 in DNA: TGTGCCAGCAGTCCCCACCTCCGGATGAGGGGAAACACCATATATTTT.